The 17 T cell receptor beta chains listed next were all sequenced from one sample in a study of vaccination effects on CD4 cells after COVID-19. Assay: immunoSEQ multiplex PCR; the TCRdb copy retains only in-frame clones and omits some. Of approximately 47,000 clones in the sample, just over 70% were seen once. It was after approximately 11 days of culture that CD4+ T cells were isolated. Two doses of BNT162b2 or mRNA-1273 vaccine were administered to participants. No antigens are known for them. The source material was CD4+ T cells from PBMCs cultured without peptide, sampled after COVID-19 vaccination. The receptors originated from a human donor who received a COVID-19 vaccine.

The chain couples TRBV2 to TRBJ2-7; tentatively, D is TRBD1 or TRBD2 (5 bases each). V was clipped by 5 bases and J by 3 bases, with 14 bases between them. There are 14 residues in the CDR3. In germline, CDR1 is SNHLY, CDR2 FYNNEI. This CDR3 is CASSPLGANYEQYF. The CDR3 DNA reads as TGTGCCAGCAGTCCGCTCGGGGCCAACTACGAGCAGTACTTC.

This clone was seen once. V gene TRBV6-5 combines with J gene TRBJ2-2; 7 bases fit TRBD1. Trimming took 5 bases from V and 6 from J; bases not matched to a gene: 9. This CDR3 spans 15 amino acids. Germline V gene sequence: CDR1 MNHEY, CDR2 SVGAGI. Here the CDR3 DNA reads TGTGCCAGCAGTCGCACAGGGGTAATCGCCGGGGAGCTGTTTTTT. Protein product: CASSRTGVIAGELFF.

The V gene is TRBV24-1, the J gene TRBJ2-1; TRBD1 matches 9 bases. This CDR3 contains 15 residues. The V and J ends lost 1 base and 8 bases, in that order; junction bases with no gene match: 5. Germline CDR1 and CDR2: KGHDR and SFDVKD. For the CDR3, the DNA is TGTGCCACCAGTGATTTAGGACAGGGGCATGATGAGCAGTTCTTC. This codes for CATSDLGQGHDEQFF.

This rearrangement joins TRBV10-1 to TRBJ1-3; D is ambiguous. CDR1 and CDR2 from the germline V gene are WNHNN and SYGVQD (reference sequence). The CDR3 sequence is 15 residues long. Trimming pared 3 bases from V and 4 bases from J, leaving 13 bases between. CDR3 sequence: CASSEGLGIGNTIYF. The CDR3 region has the DNA TGCGCCAGCAGTGAAGGTCTGGGAATCGGAAACACCATATATTTT.

V usage is TRBV6-6 and J usage is TRBJ1-3; D remains unclear. The germline V gene encodes CDR1 MNHNY and CDR2 SVGAGI (reference sequence). This CDR3 spans 16 amino acids. The V end lost 7 bases, the J end lost 0 bases, and 16 bases lay between the germline ends. In DNA, the CDR3 is TGTGCCAGCACCCAATCTCCCCTCATCTCTGGAAACACCATATATTTT. Residues: CASTQSPLISGNTIYF.

The chain couples TRBV9 to TRBJ1-1; TRBD1 matches at 8 bases. The trim removed 3 bases at V and 0 bases at J, leaving 4 bases unmatched. Germline CDR1 SGDLS, CDR2 YYNGEE. This CDR3 is built from 15 residues. In DNA form, the CDR3 reads TGTGCCAGCAGCGCCAACAGGGGGATGAACACTGAAGCTTTCTTT. Amino acid sequence: CASSANRGMNTEAFF.

The chain combines TRBV27 with TRBJ1-6; D is possibly TRBD1 (6 bases). The germline gives CDR1 MNHEY, CDR2 SMNVEV (reference sequence). V dropped 6 bases and J dropped 9 bases, with 15 bases sitting between them. This CDR3 comprises 14 residues. As DNA, the CDR3 is TGTGCCAGCAGGACCGGGACATATGTTTCACCCCTCCACTTT. It translates to CASRTGTYVSPLHF.

CDR3 sequence: CASSLVAQGNSPLHF. The CDR3 DNA reads TGTGCCAGCAGTTTAGTAGCGCAGGGGAATTCACCCCTCCACTTT. The gene calls are TRBV27 and TRBJ1-6; tentative D call: TRBD1 (6 bases). The ends were cut back, 2 bases at V and 7 bases at J, with 12 bases in the middle. The CDR3 loop spans 15 amino acids. Germline CDR1 MNHEY, CDR2 SMNVEV (reference sequence).

V gene TRBV27 combines with J gene TRBJ1-3, with D possibly matching TRBD1 (6 bases). The V end was cut by 6 bases, the J end by 0 bases, with 9 bases between. The CDR3 is 14 residues long. Germline V gene lookup returns CDR1 MNHEY and CDR2 SMNVEV (reference sequence). CDR3 region: CASSRTDSGNTIYF. The CDR3 coding sequence is TGTGCCAGCAGCCGGACAGACTCTGGAAACACCATATATTTT.

The chain couples TRBV25-1 to TRBJ1-5, with D unclear. The length of the CDR3 is 12 residues. V was cut by 4 bases and J by 10 bases, with 11 bases left in between. The germline V gene encodes CDR1 MGHDK and CDR2 SYGVNS. The CDR3 loop reads CASSAEASPQHF. Written as DNA, the CDR3 is TGTGCCAGCAGTGCAGAGGCTTCCCCCCAGCATTTT.

This chain joins TRBV29-1 and TRBJ2-1, with D tentatively TRBD2 (5 bases). Germline values: CDR1 SQVTM, CDR2 ANQGSEA. The CDR3 covers 14 residues. V was shortened by 6 bases and J by 1 base, with 13 bases between the two germline ends. The CDR3 DNA follows: TGCAGCGTCCGGGATTTGGGTTCCTACAATGAGCAGTTCTTC. Protein: CSVRDLGSYNEQFF.

The chain recombines TRBV6-5 with TRBJ1-1; 10 bases line up with TRBD1. The germline V gene encodes CDR1 MNHEY and CDR2 SVGAGI. The CDR3 consists of 16 residues. Trimming at V came to 0 bases and at J to 5 bases, leaving 6 bases not matched to a gene. The CDR3, as DNA: TGTGCCAGCAGTTACTCCGGGACAGGGGCGTGGACTGAAGCTTTCTTT. Translating it yields CASSYSGTGAWTEAFF.

The chain couples TRBV12-3 or TRBV12-4 to TRBJ2-3; no clear D gene. V lost 7 bases, J lost 4 bases, and 0 bases lay in between. CDR3 length: 9 residues. CDR3 nucleotide sequence: TGTGCCAGCACAGATACGCAGTATTTT. It specifies CASTDTQYF.

The chain has TRBV19 and TRBJ2-2; 9 bases align to TRBD2. The CDR3 sequence is 18 residues long. The J segment lost 2 bases and the V segment lost 4 bases, leaving 11 bases of the junction unmatched. Germline CDR1 reads LNHDA; CDR2 reads SQIVND (reference sequence). Here the CDR3 DNA reads TGTGCCAGTAGTAGGGGAGTAGCGGGAGCCTTCAACACCGGGGAGCTGTTTTTT. It encodes CASSRGVAGAFNTGELFF.

The table lists this clone with a few counts. The genes are TRBV13 and TRBJ1-1, with D uncertain. Trimming pared 2 bases from V and 1 base from J, leaving 5 bases between. Germline V gene data show CDR1 as PRHDT and CDR2 as FYEKMQ (reference sequence). The CDR3 is made up of 13 amino acids. The CDR3 DNA reads TGTGCCAGCAGCTTAAGACCGAACACTGAAGCTTTCTTT. Protein sequence: CASSLRPNTEAFF. Full variable domain (remainder filled in from reference TRBV13 and TRBJ1-1): AAGVIQSPRHLIKEKRETATLKCYPIPRHDTVYWYQQGPGQDPQFLISFYEKMQSDKGSIPDRFSAQQFSDYHSELNMSSLELGDSALYFCASSLRPNTEAFFGQGTRLTVV.

The gene calls are TRBV29-1 and TRBJ1-1, with unresolved D. Germline CDR1 and CDR2: SQVTM and ANQGSEA. Trimming cost V 7 bases and J 1 base, with 10 bases left between them. The CDR3 extends over 12 amino acids. CDR3 amino acids: CSGARSNTEAFF. The CDR3 DNA sequence: TGCAGCGGGGCCAGATCGAACACTGAAGCTTTCTTT.

The rearrangement uses TRBV14 and TRBJ1-1; unclear D gene. In germline, CDR1 is SGHDN, CDR2 FVKESK. Deletions cut 2 bases from V and 8 bases from J, with 12 bases between. The CDR3 is 13 amino acids. The CDR3 reads CASSQLGSLEAFF. The CDR3 DNA reads as TGTGCCAGCAGCCAACTTGGCAGCCTAGAAGCTTTCTTT.